The rows below give T cell receptor beta chains drawn from one sample of a study of healthy donors' naive CD4 and CD8 T cells. TCRdb reprocessed the reads with MiXCR, giving one entry per CDR3 protein. The data show roughly 200,000 distinct CDR3 sequences, around 70% seen once. The sequenced sample was naive CD4+ and CD8+ T cells sorted from blood, pooled from several donors. Receptor source: a pool of human donors in good health; the sample pools cells from several healthy donors. CDR3s include the opening cysteine and the closing phenylalanine or tryptophan. The D gene is left open where the match is weak. Expanded clones get a size class; other rows say once, few or many, or leave the size out.

CDR3aa: CASSIQGIPSSPLHF; CDR3nt: TGTGCCAGTAGTATTCAGGGGATACCTTCGTCACCCCTCCACTTT; j_gene: TRBJ1-6; abundance: .; v_gene: TRBV19; d_gene: .; len: 15
CDR3aa: CASSPGRQARLNYGYTF; CDR3nt: TGTGCCAGTAGCCCGGGTCGCCAAGCAAGACTTAACTATGGCTACACCTTC; j_gene: TRBJ1-2; abundance: .; v_gene: TRBV19; d_gene: .; len: 17
CDR3aa: CSTSGTRIYNEQFF; CDR3nt: TGTAGCACATCCGGGACTAGGATTTACAATGAGCAGTTCTTC; j_gene: TRBJ2-1; abundance: .; v_gene: TRBV29-1; d_gene: TRBD2; len: 14
CDR3aa: CAISEGENRLDTQYF; CDR3nt: TGTGCCATCAGTGAAGGTGAAAATCGGCTAGATACGCAGTATTTT; j_gene: TRBJ2-3; abundance: .; v_gene: TRBV10-3; d_gene: .; len: 15
CDR3aa: CASSSNRFYEQYF; CDR3nt: TGTGCCAGCAGTTCTAACAGATTTTACGAGCAGTACTTC; j_gene: TRBJ2-7; abundance: .; v_gene: TRBV6-2/TRBV6-3; d_gene: .; len: 13
CDR3aa: CAWSVGQSGNTIYF; CDR3nt: TGTGCCTGGAGTGTAGGACAGTCTGGAAACACCATATATTTT; j_gene: TRBJ1-3; abundance: .; v_gene: TRBV30; d_gene: .; len: 14
CDR3aa: CSVDSGGTEAFF; CDR3nt: TGCAGCGTTGACTCAGGGGGCACTGAAGCTTTCTTT; j_gene: TRBJ1-1; abundance: .; v_gene: TRBV29-1; d_gene: TRBD1; len: 12
CDR3aa: CASTEGGNEQFF; CDR3nt: TGTGCCAGCACCGAAGGCGGAAATGAGCAGTTCTTC; j_gene: TRBJ2-1; abundance: few; v_gene: TRBV27; d_gene: .; len: 12
CDR3aa: CSAIPGGSYEQYF; CDR3nt: TGCAGCGCCATTCCGGGTGGGTCCTACGAGCAGTACTTC; j_gene: TRBJ2-7; abundance: .; v_gene: TRBV29-1; d_gene: .; len: 13
CDR3aa: CSVDALDRDFYNEQFF; CDR3nt: TGCAGCGTTGACGCCCTGGACAGGGATTTCTACAATGAGCAGTTCTTC; j_gene: TRBJ2-1; abundance: .; v_gene: TRBV29-1; d_gene: TRBD1; len: 16
CDR3aa: CASTRAGSETQYF; CDR3nt: TGTGCCAGCACTCGGGCAGGATCAGAGACCCAGTACTTC; j_gene: TRBJ2-5; abundance: .; v_gene: TRBV12-3/TRBV12-4; d_gene: .; len: 13
CDR3aa: CASSSGTPSGNEQFF; CDR3nt: TGTGCCAGCAGCTCCGGGACCCCCTCGGGGAATGAGCAGTTCTTC; j_gene: TRBJ2-1; abundance: .; v_gene: TRBV6-5; d_gene: .; len: 15
CDR3aa: CASSSPTGSNQPQHF; CDR3nt: TGTGCCAGCAGTTCCCCGACAGGAAGCAATCAGCCCCAGCATTTT; j_gene: TRBJ1-5; abundance: .; v_gene: TRBV6-6; d_gene: .; len: 15
CDR3aa: CSVGVRGLAKNIQYF; CDR3nt: TGCAGCGTTGGGGTTCGGGGTCTGGCCAAAAACATTCAGTACTTC; j_gene: TRBJ2-4; abundance: .; v_gene: TRBV29-1; d_gene: .; len: 15
CDR3aa: CSARLAGSNQPQHF; CDR3nt: TGCAGTGCTAGACTAGCCGGTAGCAATCAGCCCCAGCATTTT; j_gene: TRBJ1-5; abundance: .; v_gene: TRBV20-1; d_gene: .; len: 14
CDR3aa: CASSIGTRAREKLFF; CDR3nt: TGTGCCAGTAGTATCGGGACCAGGGCGAGGGAAAAACTGTTTTTT; j_gene: TRBJ1-4; abundance: .; v_gene: TRBV19; d_gene: .; len: 15
CDR3aa: CSVRTKELREQYF; CDR3nt: TGCAGCGTTAGGACTAAGGAGTTGAGGGAGCAGTACTTC; j_gene: TRBJ2-7; abundance: few; v_gene: TRBV29-1; d_gene: .; len: 13
CDR3aa: CASTSEGGYTYEQYF; CDR3nt: TGTGCCAGCACCTCGGAGGGGGGATATACCTACGAGCAGTACTTC; j_gene: TRBJ2-7; abundance: few; v_gene: TRBV6-2/TRBV6-3; d_gene: .; len: 15
CDR3aa: CSVANGWGNTEAFF; CDR3nt: TGCAGCGTTGCTAATGGATGGGGGAACACTGAAGCTTTCTTT; j_gene: TRBJ1-1; abundance: .; v_gene: TRBV29-1; d_gene: .; len: 14
CDR3aa: CSARDRRQGAVGYTF; CDR3nt: TGCAGTGCTAGAGATCGGAGGCAGGGGGCTGTTGGCTACACCTTC; j_gene: TRBJ1-2; abundance: .; v_gene: TRBV20-1; d_gene: TRBD1; len: 15